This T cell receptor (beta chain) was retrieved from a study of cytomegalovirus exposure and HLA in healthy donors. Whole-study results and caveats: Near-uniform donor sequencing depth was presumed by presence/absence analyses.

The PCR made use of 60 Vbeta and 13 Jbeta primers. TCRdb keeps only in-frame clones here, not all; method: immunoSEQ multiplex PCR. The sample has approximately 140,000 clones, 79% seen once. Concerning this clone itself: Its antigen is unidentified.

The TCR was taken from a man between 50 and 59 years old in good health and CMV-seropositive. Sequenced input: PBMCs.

This CDR3 reads CAWSSGLANEQFF. CDR3 DNA sequence: TGTGCCTGGAGTTCAGGACTAGCGAATGAGCAGTTCTTC. V gene TRBV30 combines with J gene TRBJ2-1, with 9 bases lining up with TRBD2. CDR1 GTSNPN and CDR2 SVGIG come from the germline V gene (reference sequence). The V gene end was trimmed by 2 bases and the J gene end by 7 bases; junction bases not matched to a gene: 3. The CDR3 extends over 13 amino acids.